The 24 T cell receptor beta chains presented below share a single source sample, sequenced in a study of blood T cells in healthy people across ages. A sample-barcoded 5' primer and a J-beta primer mix were used in a second PCR of about 7 to 12 cycles. One entry per CDR3 protein, called by TCRdb with MiXCR from the 5' RACE reads. The table has roughly 2 million distinct CDR3 sequences, just under 50% seen once. Sequenced sample: blood. The receptors were sampled from a woman aged 40-49 years in good health.

This clonotype was observed a handful of times. The chain uses TRBV4-1 and TRBJ2-1; tentatively, D is TRBD1 (6 bases). The CDR3 is 15 amino acids. The ends were cut back, 2 bases at V and 6 bases at J, with 14 bases in the middle. CDR1 and CDR2 from the germline V gene are MGHRA and YSYEKL. The CDR3, as DNA: TGCGCCAGCAGCCAATTGACAGGTTTGGGCAATGAGCAGTTCTTC. It translates to CASSQLTGLGNEQFF.

The sample holds one count of this clonotype. The gene calls are TRBV20-1 and TRBJ2-5, with D perhaps matching TRBD2 (6 bases). The CDR3 spans 11 residues. Germline V lookup: CDR1 DFQATT, CDR2 SNEGSKA (reference sequence). V shed 5 bases and J shed 6 bases, with 10 bases lying between them. Here the CDR3 DNA reads TGCAGTGCTCCGGGACTGAAGACCCAGTACTTC. The encoded protein is CSAPGLKTQYF.

The V and J genes are TRBV20-1 and TRBJ1-2; no definite D call. CDR3 length: 14 amino acids. The germline gives CDR1 DFQATT, CDR2 SNEGSKA (reference sequence). V gave up 0 bases and J gave up 6 bases, with 14 bases separating them. CDR3 coding DNA: TGCAGTGCTAGAGATCTTGGAGGGATTGATGGCTACACCTTC. This codes for CSARDLGGIDGYTF.

This clonotype was counted a few times. The rearrangement links TRBV10-3 to TRBJ2-7; 8 positions match TRBD2. The CDR3 spans 12 residues. The V gene end was trimmed by 9 bases and the J gene end by 4 bases; junction bases not matched to a gene: 5. Germline CDR1 and CDR2: ENHRY and SYGVKD. The CDR3 nucleotides read TGTGCCATTAAAAGCGGGGGATACGAGCAGTACTTC. Its protein is CAIKSGGYEQYF.

The V gene is TRBV12-3 or TRBV12-4, the J gene TRBJ2-7; D unclear. CDR3 length equals 13 residues. The V gene lost 5 bases and the J gene lost 3 bases, with 11 bases spanning the gap. Written as DNA, the CDR3 is TGTGCCAGCAGTCGATCGGGCCTCTACGAGCAGTACTTC. Amino acid sequence: CASSRSGLYEQYF.

The chain carries TRBV20-1 and TRBJ1-1; D not resolved. CDR1 and CDR2 (germline): DFQATT, SNEGSKA (reference sequence). The V end was cut by 6 bases, the J end by 1 base, with 12 bases between. The CDR3 length is 13 residues. CDR3 DNA: TGCAGTGCCCAAGGGCGGGAGAACACTGAAGCTTTCTTT. This sequence encodes CSAQGRENTEAFF.

With respect to this clonotype: The junction and the germline gene differ at one end; a read error may be behind it. The chain combines TRBV28 with TRBJ1-5; a possible D gene is TRBD1 (5 bases). There are 16 residues in the CDR3. Germline V lookup: CDR1 MDHEN, CDR2 SYDVKM. DNA of the CDR3: TGTGCCGGCAGTTTGCCCATGGGACCGAGCAATCAGCCCCAGCATTTT. It encodes CAGSLPMGPSNQPQHF.

Written as DNA, the CDR3 is TGTGCCAGCAGCTTCGACAGGGGGCTATCTGGCTACACCTTC. Translating it yields CASSFDRGLSGYTF. This chain connects TRBV7-2 to TRBJ1-2; TRBD1 agrees at 10 bases. CDR3 size: 14 residues. The junction had 5 bases not matched to a gene; V was cut back by 3 bases and J by 7 bases. The germline V gene has CDR1 SGHTA and CDR2 FQGNSA.

The V gene is TRBV10-3, the J gene TRBJ2-5, with 9 bases aligning to TRBD1. This CDR3 is 14 amino acids long. V gave up 11 bases and J gave up 2 bases; unmatched junction bases: 9. In germline, CDR1 is ENHRY, CDR2 SYGVKD. CDR3 region: CASSTGGIQETQYF. CDR3 DNA sequence: TGTGCCTCCTCGACAGGGGGTATTCAAGAGACCCAGTACTTC.

For the CDR3, the DNA is TGTGCCAGCAGCGCAACGGACAGAGTAGCCTACGAGCAGTACTTC. It is translated as CASSATDRVAYEQYF. The chain joins TRBV9 to TRBJ2-7; possible D gene TRBD1, 6 bases. The CDR3 spans 15 residues. Germline values: CDR1 SGDLS, CDR2 YYNGEE. Trimming removed 3 bases from V and 2 bases from J, with 15 bases in between. The full variable domain, in which reference TRBV9 and TRBJ2-7 provide the parts outside the CDR3, is DSGVTQTPKHLITATGQRVTLRCSPRSGDLSVYWYQQSLDQGLQFLIQYYNGEERAKGNILERFSAQQFPDLHSELNLSSLELGDSALYFCASSATDRVAYEQYFGPGTRLTVT.

This chain connects TRBV20-1 to TRBJ2-7; D remains unclear. Germline CDR1 DFQATT, CDR2 SNEGSKA (reference sequence). Trimming took off 0 bases at V and 2 bases at J, with 14 bases between the two ends. The CDR3 totals 15 residues. CDR3 coding DNA: TGCAGTGCTAGAGATCTCACAGTTTGGGCCTACGAGCAGTACTTC. It codes for CSARDLTVWAYEQYF.

This clonotype showed up just a few times. The genes are TRBV9 and TRBJ2-7; D is perhaps TRBD1 or TRBD2 (5 bases each). The CDR3 spans 15 residues. With 1 base removed from V and 3 bases from J, the gap between germline ends came to 14 bases. From germline, CDR1 is SGDLS and CDR2 YYNGEE. The CDR3 nucleotides are TGTGCCAGCAGCGTAACTCTCGGGGCTGACTACGAGCAGTACTTC. As protein: CASSVTLGADYEQYF.

This clonotype occurred once. This sequence joins TRBV19 and TRBJ1-1, with a weak D call TRBD1 (5 bases). CDR3 size: 14 residues. CDR1 and CDR2 (germline): LNHDA, SQIVND (reference sequence). The germline V and J ends were trimmed by 7 bases and 0 bases, with 12 bases remaining between them. CDR3 sequence reads: CASTDSPLNTEAFF. The CDR3 nucleotides read TGTGCCAGTACCGACAGCCCCCTGAACACTGAAGCTTTCTTT.

For this clonotype: A read error is possible here, since a much larger clone lies one base away. The chain combines TRBV27 with TRBJ2-7; tentatively, D is TRBD1 (5 bases). With 5 bases removed from V and 2 bases from J, the gap between germline ends came to 16 bases. Germline V gene data show CDR1 as MNHEY and CDR2 as SMNVEV (reference sequence). This CDR3 region has 15 residues. CDR3: CASSVYQQGPYEQYF. CDR3 nucleotide sequence: TGTGCCAGCAGTGTGTATCAGCAGGGCCCCTACGAGCAGTACTTC.

The J gene is TRBJ2-3, the V gene TRBV24-1; tentatively, D is TRBD1 (5 bases). Germline lookup yields CDR1 KGHDR and CDR2 SFDVKD. This CDR3 contains 15 residues. Between the trimmed V and J ends, which lost 2 bases and 0 bases, there was a span of 8 bases. CDR3 coding DNA: TGTGCCACCAGTGATTACAGGACAAGCACAGATACGCAGTATTTT. Protein sequence: CATSDYRTSTDTQYF.

A few counts support this clonotype. This sequence joins TRBV13 and TRBJ1-2; 7 bases match TRBD1. This CDR3 contains 15 residues. The trim removed 5 bases at V and 0 bases at J, leaving 6 bases unmatched. Germline CDR1 PRHDT, CDR2 FYEKMQ (reference sequence). CDR3 sequence: CASSSGQVANYGYTF. The CDR3 region has the DNA TGTGCCAGCAGCAGCGGACAGGTCGCTAACTATGGCTACACCTTC.

This clonotype has a handful of counts. The chain joins TRBV11-2 to TRBJ2-5, with TRBD2 as a possible D gene (5 bases). The germline CDR1 and CDR2 sequences are SGHAT and FQNNGV. Trimming took off 1 base at V and 5 bases at J, with 14 bases between the two ends. This CDR3 has 15 amino acids. Written as DNA, the CDR3 is TGTGCCAGCAGCTTAGTCGCTAGCCCTGCGGAGACCCAGTACTTC. It specifies CASSLVASPAETQYF. Supplemented by reference TRBV11-2 and TRBJ2-5, the full variable domain reads EAGVAQSPRYKIIEKRQSVAFWCNPISGHATLYWYQQILGQGPKLLIQFQNNGVVDDSQLPKDRFSAERLKGVDSTLKIQPAKLEDSAVYLCASSLVASPAETQYFGPGTRLLVL.

The chain joins TRBV6-5 to TRBJ2-7; D gene ambiguous. Trimming took off 2 bases at V and 2 bases at J, with 16 bases between the two ends. This CDR3 has 16 residues. The V gene's germline CDR1 is MNHEY and CDR2 SVGAGI. CDR3 amino acids: CASSYASTRSTYEQYF. CDR3 sequence (DNA): TGTGCCAGCAGTTACGCGTCGACGCGGTCCACCTACGAGCAGTACTTC.

This chain uses TRBV7-2 with TRBJ2-7; a possible D gene is TRBD1 (6 bases). Germline V CDR1 and CDR2: SGHTA, FQGNSA. This CDR3 contains 12 residues. The V gene lost 5 bases and the J gene lost 5 bases, with 10 bases spanning the gap. CDR3: CASSTQGNEQYF. The CDR3 nucleotides are TGTGCCAGCAGCACACAGGGAAACGAGCAGTACTTC. Based on the CDR3 plus reference TRBV7-2 and TRBJ2-7, the full variable domain is GAGVSQSPSNKVTEKGKDVELRCDPISGHTALYWYRQSLGQGLEFLIYFQGNSAPDKSGLPSDRFSAERTGGSVSTLTIQRTQQEDSAVYLCASSTQGNEQYFGPGTRLTVT.

This rearrangement joins TRBV13 to TRBJ2-4, with 8 bases fitting TRBD1. V lost 4 bases and J lost 5; bases outside the gene matches: 7. CDR3 length: 15 residues. Germline loops: CDR1 PRHDT, CDR2 FYEKMQ (reference sequence). The CDR3, as DNA: TGTGCCAGCAGCTACGCGACAGGGGCCCAAAACATTCAGTACTTC. It codes for CASSYATGAQNIQYF.

CDR3 residues: CASSQDLLAAADTQYF. CDR3 coding DNA: TGTGCCAGCAGCCAAGATCTGCTAGCGGCAGCAGATACGCAGTATTTT. The rearrangement links TRBV4-2 to TRBJ2-3; the match to TRBD2 covers 7 bases. CDR3 length: 16 amino acids. Per germline, CDR1 LGHNA and CDR2 YNFKEQ. The J segment lost 4 bases and the V segment lost 0 bases, leaving 7 bases of the junction unmatched.

The rearrangement links TRBV28 to TRBJ2-7; D may correspond to TRBD1 or TRBD2 (6 bases each). The CDR3 runs 15 residues. Trimming cost V 6 bases and J 4 bases, with 19 bases left between them. Germline-derived CDR1 and CDR2 are MDHEN and SYDVKM. In DNA form, the CDR3 reads TGTGCCAGCAGCTCTCCTGGGGGCGGACTATACGAGCAGTACTTC. As protein: CASSSPGGGLYEQYF.

This clonotype was counted only a few times. The rearrangement links TRBV20-1 to TRBJ1-2; perhaps TRBD1 as D (5 bases). This CDR3 spans 14 amino acids. The germline V and J ends were trimmed by 4 bases and 8 bases, with 20 bases remaining between them. CDR1 and CDR2 (germline): DFQATT, SNEGSKA (reference sequence). CDR3 protein: CSAILPRGEGGYTF. CDR3 nucleotides: TGCAGTGCTATTCTCCCCCGGGGGGAGGGGGGCTACACCTTC.

In its sample, this clonotype was seen once. This chain joins TRBV7-2 and TRBJ2-3; 8 nucleotides agree with TRBD1. CDR3 size: 16 residues. Germline V gives CDR1 SGHTA, CDR2 FQGNSA. Trimming at V came to 5 bases and at J to 1 base, leaving 8 bases not matched to a gene. The CDR3: CASSDYLDRGTDTQYF. DNA of the CDR3: TGTGCCAGCAGCGACTATCTGGACAGGGGCACAGATACGCAGTATTTT.